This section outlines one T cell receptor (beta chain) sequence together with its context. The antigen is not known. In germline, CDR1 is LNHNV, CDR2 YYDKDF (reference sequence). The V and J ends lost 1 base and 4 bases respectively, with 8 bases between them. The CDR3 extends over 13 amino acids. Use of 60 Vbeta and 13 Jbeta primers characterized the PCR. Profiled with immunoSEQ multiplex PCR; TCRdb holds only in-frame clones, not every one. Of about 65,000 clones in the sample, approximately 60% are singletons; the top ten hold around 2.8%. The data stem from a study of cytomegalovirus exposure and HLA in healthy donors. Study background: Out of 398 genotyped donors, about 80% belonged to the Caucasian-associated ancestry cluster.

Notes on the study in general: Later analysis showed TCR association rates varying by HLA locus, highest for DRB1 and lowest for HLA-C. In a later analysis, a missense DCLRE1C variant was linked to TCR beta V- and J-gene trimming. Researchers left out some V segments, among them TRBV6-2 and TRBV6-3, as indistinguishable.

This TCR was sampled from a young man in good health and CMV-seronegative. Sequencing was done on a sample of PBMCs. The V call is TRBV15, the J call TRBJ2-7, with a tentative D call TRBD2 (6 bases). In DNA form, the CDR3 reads TGTGCCACCAGCAGAGCCCTAGCGTACGAGCAGTACTTC. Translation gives CATSRALAYEQYF.